This TCR beta chain comes out of a study of radiotherapy plus CTLA-4 blockade in lung cancer. Study-wide background: Objective responses occurred in 18% of patients; 31% had disease control. Whole-study results and caveats: TCR clones originating in tumors grew in number in blood after radiotherapy plus ipilimumab. Strongest reported response predictors: early blood clone changes and post-radiation interferon-beta.

In chemo-refractory metastatic non-small-cell lung cancer, patients got ipilimumab CTLA-4 blockade together with focal radiation. The V end was cut by 3 bases, the J end by 7 bases, with 12 bases between. The CDR3 covers 14 residues. The V gene's germline CDR1 is ENHRY and CDR2 SYGVKD. Sequencing was performed with immunoSEQ multiplex PCR; in TCRdb, only in-frame clones are kept and a portion is missing. The table records 55,000 to 80,000 clones, roughly 84% of them present only once. With respect to this clone: The antigen remains undetermined.

The V and J genes are TRBV10-3 and TRBJ2-2; maybe TRBD2 (5 bases). This sample comprised peripheral blood, obtained from a patient treated with radiotherapy plus ipilimumab. This TCR was sampled from a human donor with non-small cell lung cancer that progressed on radiotherapy plus ipilimumab. In DNA, the CDR3 is TGTGCCATCAGTGATTCCCCGAGCGGCGGGGAGCTGTTTTTT. Translation: CAISDSPSGGELFF.